The next 9 T cell receptor beta chains were all read from a single sample in a study of cytomegalovirus exposure and HLA in healthy donors. With 60 Vbeta and 13 Jbeta primers, the PCR was carried out. Assay used: immunoSEQ multiplex PCR; TCRdb lists only in-frame clones, some missing. The sample lists fewer than 150,000 clones; around 82% were seen once. The sequencing sample was made of PBMCs. The receptor source for this set is a man aged 50-60 years in good health and CMV-seronegative.

The chain employs TRBV5-1 and TRBJ2-7; 9 bases line up with TRBD1. This CDR3 is 14 amino acids long. The germline gives CDR1 SGHRS, CDR2 YFSETQ. V lost 6 bases to trimming and J lost 7 bases; unmatched junction nucleotides: 11. The CDR3 spells CASTSTGGTGEQYF. CDR3 DNA: TGCGCCAGCACCTCGACAGGGGGAACTGGGGAGCAGTACTTC.

The gene calls are TRBV10-2 and TRBJ1-5; 11 bases match TRBD1. The CDR3 spans 16 residues. Germline values: CDR1 WSHSY, CDR2 SAAADI. Trimming cost V 5 bases and J 9 bases; bases outside gene matches: 12. The CDR3 bases are TGCGCCAGCAGTACTTTCCTTGGGACAGGGGGTAGGCCCCAGCATTTT. Its protein is CASSTFLGTGGRPQHF.

In its sample, this clone was seen once. The genes are TRBV28 and TRBJ1-1, with 7 bases fitting TRBD1. This CDR3 is built from 13 residues. V lost 11 bases to trimming and J lost 3 bases; unmatched junction nucleotides: 9. Germline CDR1 reads MDHEN; CDR2 reads SYDVKM. CDR3 sequence (DNA): TGTGCCGCCCTGGGACAGCAATACACTGAAGCTTTCTTT. It specifies CAALGQQYTEAFF. Based on the CDR3 plus reference TRBV28 and TRBJ1-1, the full variable domain is DVKVTQSSRYLVKRTGEKVFLECVQDMDHENMFWYRQDPGLGLRLIYFSYDVKMKEKGDIPEGYSVSREKKERFSLILESASTNQTSMYLCAALGQQYTEAFFGQGTRLTVV.

CDR3 bases: TGTGCCAGCAGCAAACCTTGGGAGGAGACCCAGTACTTC. Amino acids: CASSKPWEETQYF. V and J are TRBV7-2 and TRBJ2-5; possibly TRBD2 for D (5 bases). Germline loops: CDR1 SGHTA, CDR2 FQGNSA. The ends were cut back, 5 bases at V and 5 bases at J, with 12 bases in the middle. The CDR3 is 13 residues long.

This chain uses TRBV30 with TRBJ1-4; TRBD1 might be the D (6 bases). This CDR3 comprises 15 residues. The V and J ends lost 4 bases and 7 bases respectively, with 19 bases between them. From germline, CDR1 is GTSNPN and CDR2 SVGIG (reference sequence). CDR3 DNA sequence: TGTGCCTGGATTCAGCCGGGGGGGGCTAGTGAAAAACTGTTTTTT. It translates to CAWIQPGGASEKLFF.

V gene TRBV18 combines with J gene TRBJ2-7, with 9 bases identical to TRBD1. Looked up from germline, CDR1 is KGHSH and CDR2 is LQKENI. V shed 3 bases, J shed 4 bases, and the junction held 7 bases outside the gene matches. The CDR3 loop spans 15 amino acids. The CDR3 is CASSPGTGSSYEQYF. For the CDR3, the DNA is TGTGCCAGCTCACCCGGGACAGGGTCGAGTTACGAGCAGTACTTC.

The chain couples TRBV5-8 to TRBJ2-5; D gene uncertain. Germline loops: CDR1 SGHTS, CDR2 YDEGEE. V lost 1 base to trimming and J lost 4 bases, with 5 bases between them. This CDR3 has 12 residues. The CDR3 DNA follows: TGTGCCAGCAGCTTGAGTAGAGAGACCCAGTACTTC. Amino acid sequence: CASSLSRETQYF. Variable domain in full (rest from reference TRBV5-8 and TRBJ2-5): EAGVTQSPTHLIKTRGQQATLRCSPISGHTSVYWYQQALGLGLQFLLWYDEGEERNRGNFPPRFSGRQFPNYSSELNVNALELEDSALYLCASSLSRETQYFGPGTRLLVL.

In DNA, the CDR3 is TGTGCCAGCAGTTACTCGACAGAAAAACTGTTTTTT. Its translation is CASSYSTEKLFF. The chain carries TRBV6-6 and TRBJ1-4; D remains ambiguous. Per germline, CDR1 MNHNY and CDR2 SVGAGI (reference sequence). Between the trimmed V and J ends, which lost 0 bases and 8 bases, there was a span of 4 bases. The CDR3 extends over 12 amino acids.

This sequence joins TRBV2 and TRBJ2-7, with 7 bases that match TRBD2. V trimming: 5 bases; J trimming: 3 bases; junction bases outside the gene matches: 4. Germline V gene sequence: CDR1 SNHLY, CDR2 FYNNEI. CDR3 length: 13 amino acids. The CDR3 here is CASSRGTNYEQYF. CDR3 sequence (DNA): TGTGCCAGCAGTCGGGGGACTAACTACGAGCAGTACTTC.